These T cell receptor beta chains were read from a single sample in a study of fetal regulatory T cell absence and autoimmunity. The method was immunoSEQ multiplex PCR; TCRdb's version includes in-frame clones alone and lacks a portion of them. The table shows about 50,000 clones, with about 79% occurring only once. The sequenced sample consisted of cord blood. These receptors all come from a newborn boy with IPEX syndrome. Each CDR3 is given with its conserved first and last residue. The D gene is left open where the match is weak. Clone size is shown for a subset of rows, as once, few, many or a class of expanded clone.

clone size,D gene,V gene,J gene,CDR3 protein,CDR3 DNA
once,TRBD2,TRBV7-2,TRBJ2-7,CASSLGGGGPPYEQYF,TGTGCCAGCAGCTTAGGGGGCGGGGGGCCCCCCTACGAGCAGTACTTC
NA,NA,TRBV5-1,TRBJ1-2,CASSGDTYGYTF,TGCGCCAGCAGCGGGGACACCTATGGCTACACCTTC
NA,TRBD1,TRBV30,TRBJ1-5,CACSQGARQPQHF,TGTGCCTGTTCACAGGGGGCCAGGCAGCCCCAGCATTTT
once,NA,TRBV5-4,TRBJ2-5,CASSLISGGETQYF,TGTGCCAGCAGCTTGATATCAGGTGGTGAGACCCAGTACTTC
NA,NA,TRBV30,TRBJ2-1,CAWSVQGNEQFF,TGTGCCTGGAGTGTCCAAGGCAATGAGCAGTTCTTC
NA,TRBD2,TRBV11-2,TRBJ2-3,CASSLGLGGTDTQYF,TGTGCCAGCAGCCTGGGACTAGGAGGCACAGATACGCAGTATTTT
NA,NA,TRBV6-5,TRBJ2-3,CASGTDTQYF,TGTGCCAGCGGCACAGATACGCAGTATTTT
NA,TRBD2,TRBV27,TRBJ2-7,CASSLSRDKTSKSYEQYF,TGTGCCAGCAGTTTATCGCGTGATAAGACTAGCAAATCCTACGAGCAGTACTTC
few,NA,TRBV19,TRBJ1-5,CASSPREGNQPQHF,TGTGCCAGTAGCCCCCGGGAAGGCAATCAGCCCCAGCATTTT
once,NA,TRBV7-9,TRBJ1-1,CASSFRGQGILNTEAFF,TGTGCCAGCAGCTTTCGAGGGCAGGGGATATTGAACACTGAAGCTTTCTTT
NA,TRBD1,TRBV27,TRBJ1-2,CASSLNPETGYGYTF,TGTGCCAGCAGTTTAAACCCCGAGACAGGGTATGGCTACACCTTC
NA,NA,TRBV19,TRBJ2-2,CASTYSAGTGELFF,TGTGCCAGTACGTACAGTGCGGGCACCGGGGAGCTGTTTTTT
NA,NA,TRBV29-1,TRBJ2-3,CSVARGVVDTQYF,TGCAGCGTTGCTAGAGGAGTAGTCGATACGCAGTATTTT
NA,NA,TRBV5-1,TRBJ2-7,CASSLEQGPGSRQYF,TGCGCCAGCAGCTTGGAACAGGGTCCCGGCTCCCGGCAGTACTTC
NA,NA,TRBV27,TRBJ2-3,CASSFSRDGSTDTQYF,TGTGCCAGCAGTTTCTCCCGGGATGGGAGCACAGATACGCAGTATTTT
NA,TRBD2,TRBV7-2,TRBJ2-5,CASSTFKRGGTHHQETQYF,TGTGCCAGCAGCACATTCAAGCGGGGGGGCACCCACCACCAAGAGACCCAGTACTTC
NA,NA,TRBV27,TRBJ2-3,CASSSLSSLIRPDTQYF,TGTGCCAGCAGTTCTTTATCATCCCTTATCCGGCCAGATACGCAGTATTTT
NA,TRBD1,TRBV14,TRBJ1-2,CASSQVAGDRVDGYTF,TGTGCCAGCAGCCAAGTGGCGGGGGACAGGGTAGATGGCTACACCTTC
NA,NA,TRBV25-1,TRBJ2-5,CASSPQKETQYF,TGTGCCAGCAGTCCCCAGAAAGAGACCCAGTACTTC
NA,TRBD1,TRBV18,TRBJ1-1,CASSPNRGANTEAFF,TGTGCCAGCTCACCGAACAGGGGGGCGAACACTGAAGCTTTCTTT